The 7 T cell receptor beta chains presented below share a single source sample, sequenced in a study of blood T cell repertoires in COVID-19. Measured with immunoSEQ multiplex PCR; TCRdb has only the in-frame clones, and not every one. The table has more than 300,000 clones, about 89% seen once. The sequenced sample consisted of peripheral blood. These receptors all come from a young woman with COVID-19, enrolled during active disease.

DNA for the CDR3: TGTGCCAGTAGTATTCCACAGGGGATCACTGAAGCTTTCTTT. Amino acid sequence: CASSIPQGITEAFF. The chain has TRBV19 and TRBJ1-1; TRBD1 matches at 7 bases. This CDR3 comprises 14 residues. CDR1 and CDR2 (germline): LNHDA, SQIVND (reference sequence). J gave up 4 bases and V 3 bases, and 5 bases lay outside the gene matches.

The gene calls are TRBV24-1 and TRBJ2-5, with D perhaps matching TRBD2 (6 bases). Germline-derived CDR1 and CDR2 are KGHDR and SFDVKD. Trimming left V 2 bases short and J 5 bases short, with 14 bases between. This CDR3 has 15 amino acids. This CDR3 is CATSDSGGFLETQYF. CDR3 nucleotide sequence: TGTGCCACCAGTGATTCTGGAGGGTTTTTGGAGACCCAGTACTTC.

The CDR3 DNA follows: TGTGCCTGGAGCCCCCCAACAGGGGGCCCGGGTCAGCCCCAGCATTTT. Translating it yields CAWSPPTGGPGQPQHF. This chain uses TRBV30 with TRBJ1-5, with 9 bases that match TRBD1. This CDR3 comprises 16 residues. With 3 bases clipped from V and 6 bases from J, the junction kept 12 bases outside the gene matches. CDR1 GTSNPN and CDR2 SVGIG come from the germline V gene (reference sequence).

V usage is TRBV6-5 and J usage is TRBJ1-5; no definite D call. Germline CDR1 is MNHEY and CDR2 is SVGAGI. The CDR3 is 15 amino acids. V was pared by 2 bases and J by 1 base, with 9 bases between. The CDR3 loop reads CASSYNGESNQPQHF. DNA of the CDR3: TGTGCCAGCAGTTACAATGGGGAGAGCAATCAGCCCCAGCATTTT.

The V gene is TRBV4-1, the J gene TRBJ2-7, with TRBD2 matching over 16 bases. Per germline, CDR1 MGHRA and CDR2 YSYEKL. The V and J ends lost 1 base and 4 bases, in that order; junction bases with no gene match: 10. The CDR3 length is 19 residues. The CDR3 reads CASSQALFGTSGRAYEQYF. CDR3 nucleotides: TGCGCCAGCAGCCAAGCTCTATTTGGGACTAGCGGGAGGGCATACGAGCAGTACTTC.

As to this clone: One end of the junction fails to match germline, which may point to a read error. This rearrangement joins TRBV5-6 to TRBJ2-5; D not certain. This CDR3 is 14 amino acids long. CDR1 SGHDT and CDR2 YYEEEE come from the germline V gene. The DNA of the CDR3 is TGTGCCAGCAGCTTGGTTAGCCCTCAAGGGACCCAGTACTTC. Translated, it gives CASSLVSPQGTQYF.

The V and J genes are TRBV5-1 and TRBJ2-1; TRBD2 matches 13 bases. The germline V gene encodes CDR1 SGHRS and CDR2 YFSETQ. J was trimmed by 2 bases and V by 3 bases; bases with no gene match: 2. This CDR3 is built from 16 residues. The DNA for the CDR3 is TGCGCCAGCAGCTCCGGACTAGCGGGAGCCTACAATGAGCAGTTCTTC. Translated, it gives CASSSGLAGAYNEQFF. The complete variable domain, with remaining parts taken from reference TRBV5-1 and TRBJ2-1, reads KAGVTQTPRYLIKTRGQQVTLSCSPISGHRSVSWYQQTPGQGLQFLFEYFSETQRNKGNFPGRFSGRQFSNSRSEMNVSTLELGDSALYLCASSSGLAGAYNEQFFGPGTRLTVL.